The 19 T cell receptor beta chains below come from one sample, sequenced in a study of human T cells and chemical hapten exposure. Stated time point: patch test 2, 6 weeks after DPC sensitization. The treatment here: therapeutic diphenylcyclopropenone sensitization with weekly scalp DPC. Each CDR3 protein gets one entry after TCRdb re-called the RACE reads with MiXCR. This sample has about 54,000 distinct CDR3 sequences; 9.5% to 10% occur once, and the top ten carry approximately 1.6%. Material: whole blood, obtained in connection with sensitization to the hapten diphenylcyclopropenone (DPC). The receptors originated from a woman in her fifties or sixties with alopecia areata. Some clones in this sample may be carry-over from other donors' samples.

This clonotype occurred many times. V gene TRBV7-2 combines with J gene TRBJ2-7; D may correspond to TRBD1 or TRBD2 (5 bases each). Germline CDR1 SGHTA, CDR2 FQGNSA. Trimming stripped 0 bases from V and 6 bases from J, with 6 bases between. This CDR3 has 12 residues. The CDR3 nucleotides read TGTGCCAGCAGCTTAGCTGGGGGCGAGCAGTACTTC. This encodes CASSLAGGEQYF.

The sample holds a few counts of this clonotype. The chain is built from TRBV28 and TRBJ2-2, with 11 bases matching TRBD2. Per the germline V gene, CDR1 is MDHEN and CDR2 is SYDVKM. CDR3 length: 15 amino acids. The V segment lost 4 bases and the J segment 6 bases; nucleotides outside the gene matches: 4. The CDR3 DNA sequence: TGTGCCAGCAGTTCACATAGCGGGAGGGCCGGGGAGCTGTTTTTT. It translates to CASSSHSGRAGELFF.

The rearrangement joins TRBV6-6 to TRBJ1-5; D is uncertain. The CDR3 is 13 residues long. Deletions cut 8 bases from V and 3 bases from J, with 11 bases between. Germline CDR1 and CDR2: MNHNY and SVGAGI (reference sequence). This CDR3 reads CASRGRTNQPQHF. CDR3 in DNA: TGTGCCAGCCGCGGTAGGACCAATCAGCCCCAGCATTTT.

V and J are TRBV6-5 and TRBJ1-3, with a tentative D call TRBD1 (5 bases). This CDR3 spans 16 amino acids. CDR1 MNHEY and CDR2 SVGAGI come from the germline V gene. Trimming cost V 2 bases and J 1 base, with 12 bases left between them. The CDR3: CASSYMQGGSGNTIYF. DNA of the CDR3: TGTGCCAGCAGTTACATGCAGGGAGGTTCTGGAAACACCATATATTTT.

The V gene is TRBV19, the J gene TRBJ2-1; tentatively, D is TRBD2 (5 bases). The CDR3 consists of 15 residues. The germline CDR1 and CDR2 sequences are LNHDA and SQIVND (reference sequence). V lost 2 bases to trimming and J lost 5 bases, with 13 bases between them. This CDR3 reads CASSISRAPDNEQFF. DNA of the CDR3: TGTGCCAGTAGTATATCGCGGGCCCCGGACAATGAGCAGTTCTTC.

The chain combines TRBV7-6 with TRBJ1-1, with D unclear. Trimming left V 1 base short and J 0 bases short, with 9 bases between. Germline CDR1 is SGHVS and CDR2 is FNYEAQ. This CDR3 contains 15 residues. CDR3 sequence reads: CASSLEQTLNTEAFF. In nucleotides, the CDR3 is TGTGCCAGCAGCTTAGAGCAGACCCTGAACACTGAAGCTTTCTTT. The full variable domain, with the rest looked up from reference TRBV7-6 and TRBJ1-1, is GAGVSQSPRYKVTKRGQDVALRCDPISGHVSLYWYRQALGQGPEFLTYFNYEAQQDKSGLPNDRFSAERPEGSISTLTIQRTEQRDSAMYRCASSLEQTLNTEAFFGQGTRLTVV.

The sample holds a few counts of this clonotype. This rearrangement joins TRBV29-1 to TRBJ2-1; 14 nucleotides agree with TRBD2. The CDR3 is 14 residues long. V dropped 7 bases and J dropped 3; count of bases not matched to a gene: 2. Germline CDR1 is SQVTM and CDR2 is ANQGSEA. CDR3 sequence reads: CSAGTSGSYNEQFF. The CDR3 DNA is TGCAGCGCTGGGACTAGCGGGAGCTACAATGAGCAGTTCTTC.

This clonotype was seen repeatedly, ten times or more. The chain is built from TRBV12-3 or TRBV12-4 and TRBJ1-2, with D perhaps TRBD1 (5 bases). V was trimmed by 6 bases and J by 1 base, leaving 9 bases between them. This CDR3 has 13 residues. Written as DNA, the CDR3 is TGTGCCAGCAGCCACAGGTTTAACTATGGCTACACCTTC. Amino acids: CASSHRFNYGYTF.

This clonotype has only a few counts. The chain employs TRBV28 and TRBJ2-7; possibly TRBD1 for D (6 bases). Trimming removed 5 bases at V and 2 bases at J, with 7 bases between. The CDR3 has 12 residues. Germline V gene data show CDR1 as MDHEN and CDR2 as SYDVKM. In DNA, the CDR3 is TGTGCCAGCAGTCAGGGGACCTACGAGCAGTACTTC. This translates into CASSQGTYEQYF.

This sequence joins TRBV28 and TRBJ2-7; maybe TRBD2 (6 bases). The CDR3 contains 14 residues. The germline V gene encodes CDR1 MDHEN and CDR2 SYDVKM. Trimming stripped 3 bases from V and 3 bases from J, with 12 bases between. Written as DNA, the CDR3 is TGTGCCAGCAGTTTCTCTGGCGGGAACTACGAGCAGTACTTC. This gives the protein CASSFSGGNYEQYF.

This clonotype was detected only a few times. The chain combines TRBV15 with TRBJ2-3; D unclear. The CDR3 runs to 14 residues. With 4 bases removed from V and 6 bases from J, the gap between germline ends came to 14 bases. The germline V gene encodes CDR1 LNHNV and CDR2 YYDKDF (reference sequence). CDR3 coding DNA: TGTGCCACCAGCACACCACATCAGCCGGATACGCAGTATTTT. The encoded protein is CATSTPHQPDTQYF. The full variable domain, with the rest looked up from reference TRBV15 and TRBJ2-3, is DAMVIQNPRYQVTQFGKPVTLSCSQTLNHNVMYWYQQKSSQAPKLLFHYYDKDFNNEADTPDNFQSRRPNTSFCFLDIRSPGLGDTAMYLCATSTPHQPDTQYFGPGTRLTVL.

This clonotype was found a few times. The V gene is TRBV7-9, the J gene TRBJ1-5; maybe TRBD1 (5 bases). V was trimmed by 2 bases and J by 5 bases, leaving 7 bases between them. In germline, CDR1 is SEHNR, CDR2 FQNEAQ (reference sequence). The CDR3 consists of 13 residues. The CDR3 protein is CASSLTGDQPQHF. DNA for the CDR3: TGTGCCAGCAGCTTAACGGGGGATCAGCCCCAGCATTTT.

The rearrangement joins TRBV7-8 to TRBJ1-5; D not certain. This CDR3 region has 16 residues. The V end was cut by 2 bases, the J end by 1 base, with 12 bases between. Germline CDR1 is SGHVS and CDR2 is FQNEAQ. Here the CDR3 reads CASSLFSVASNQPQHF. The CDR3 nucleotides read TGTGCCAGCAGCTTATTTTCGGTGGCCAGCAATCAGCCCCAGCATTTT.

This clonotype was observed a few times. The chain has TRBV29-1 and TRBJ2-7; a possible D gene is TRBD1 (6 bases). Germline V gives CDR1 SQVTM, CDR2 ANQGSEA. This CDR3 is 14 amino acids long. V was clipped by 7 bases and J by 2 bases, with 18 bases between them. This chain's CDR3 is CSAQRPGATYEQYF. CDR3 sequence (DNA): TGCAGCGCTCAACGCCCAGGGGCCACCTACGAGCAGTACTTC.

This chain joins TRBV2 and TRBJ2-7; no clear D gene. V shed 9 bases and J shed 3 bases, with 9 bases lying between them. The CDR3 covers 11 residues. The germline V gene has CDR1 SNHLY and CDR2 FYNNEI. The CDR3 sequence is CASSQHYEQYF. The CDR3, as DNA: TGTGCCAGTTCCCAGCACTACGAGCAGTACTTC.

V gene TRBV7-9 combines with J gene TRBJ1-4; 9 bases fit TRBD1. This CDR3 has 16 residues. CDR1 is SEHNR and CDR2 is FQNEAQ in the germline V gene (reference sequence). Losses at the gene ends were 5 bases for V and 8 bases for J; bases not matched to a gene: 12. CDR3 in DNA: TGTGCCAGCAGCCCCAGAACCGGACAGGGGAGCGAAAAACTGTTTTTT. It is translated as CASSPRTGQGSEKLFF.

This clonotype has ten or more counts. The chain couples TRBV12-3 or TRBV12-4 to TRBJ1-1; D gene uncertain. Trimming removed 10 bases at V and 0 bases at J, with 18 bases between. The CDR3 has 15 residues. The CDR3 DNA follows: TGTGCCATCAAGTTCCTCAGTCATGTGAACACTGAAGCTTTCTTT. Protein sequence: CAIKFLSHVNTEAFF.

The rearrangement uses TRBV5-1 and TRBJ1-2; tentative D call: TRBD1 (6 bases). Trimming pared 2 bases from V and 6 bases from J, leaving 14 bases between. This CDR3 spans 14 amino acids. Germline lookup yields CDR1 SGHRS and CDR2 YFSETQ. The CDR3 spells CASSFGGMVDGYTF. The CDR3 DNA sequence: TGCGCCAGCAGCTTCGGGGGCATGGTCGATGGCTACACCTTC.

The chain couples TRBV28 to TRBJ1-2; 7 bases are shared with TRBD1. Germline V gives CDR1 MDHEN, CDR2 SYDVKM. CDR3 size: 14 residues. J gave up 8 bases and V 1 base, and 7 bases lay outside the gene matches. In nucleotides, the CDR3 is TGTGCCAGCAGTTTATACGACAGGGCTTACGGCTACACCTTC. Its protein is CASSLYDRAYGYTF.